This is a list of T cell receptor beta chains from one sample in a study of blood T cell repertoires in COVID-19. Libraries were prepared by immunoSEQ multiplex PCR; TCRdb keeps only in-frame clonotypes and omits some of them. The table shows approximately 74,000 clones, with almost 90% occurring only once. Sequenced: peripheral blood. All receptors derive from a woman older than 75 with active or convalescent COVID-19. Each CDR3 is given with its conserved first and last residue. A D gene is named only where the DNA matches it firmly. For some rows the clone size is stated as once, few or many, or as a class when expanded; others skip it.

clone_size: -
d_call: TRBD1
j_call: TRBJ1-2
v_call: TRBV4-1
cdr3_aa: CASSQDRGQGLRGNGYTF
cdr3_nt: TGCGCCAGCAGCCAAGATCGTGGACAGGGGCTTAGAGGGAATGGCTACACCTTC

clone_size: -
d_call: -
j_call: TRBJ2-5
v_call: TRBV4-2
cdr3_aa: CASSLRGRRGSYQETQYF
cdr3_nt: TGTGCCAGCAGCCTAAGAGGGAGGAGGGGATCGTACCAAGAGACCCAGTACTTC

clone_size: -
d_call: -
j_call: TRBJ2-1
v_call: TRBV2
cdr3_aa: CASRSGLNNEQFF
cdr3_nt: TGTGCCAGCAGGAGCGGCCTGAACAATGAGCAGTTCTTC

clone_size: -
d_call: TRBD1
j_call: TRBJ2-3
v_call: TRBV19
cdr3_aa: CASSRDRQPTDTQYF
cdr3_nt: TGTGCCAGTAGTAGGGACAGGCAACCCACAGATACGCAGTATTTT

clone_size: -
d_call: TRBD2
j_call: TRBJ2-3
v_call: TRBV3-1/TRBV3-2
cdr3_aa: CASSHPDGRALLDTDTQYF
cdr3_nt: TGTGCCAGCAGCCATCCAGACGGGAGGGCCCTCCTAGACACAGATACGCAGTATTTT

clone_size: -
d_call: -
j_call: TRBJ1-5
v_call: TRBV18
cdr3_aa: CASSADNNQPQHF
cdr3_nt: TGTGCCAGCTCAGCAGATAATAATCAGCCCCAGCATTTT

clone_size: -
d_call: -
j_call: TRBJ1-2
v_call: TRBV6-5
cdr3_aa: CASRPVLTGFNGYTF
cdr3_nt: TGTGCCAGCAGGCCAGTCCTAACAGGGTTCAACGGCTACACCTTC

clone_size: -
d_call: -
j_call: TRBJ2-7
v_call: TRBV6-5
cdr3_aa: CASSFYRSTYEQYF
cdr3_nt: TGTGCCAGCAGTTTCTACAGGAGTACCTACGAGCAGTACTTC

clone_size: -
d_call: TRBD1
j_call: TRBJ2-2
v_call: TRBV7-9
cdr3_aa: CASSSGQGDTGELFF
cdr3_nt: TGTGCCAGCAGCTCGGGACAGGGCGACACCGGGGAGCTGTTTTTT

clone_size: -
d_call: TRBD2
j_call: TRBJ2-7
v_call: TRBV28
cdr3_aa: CASSLGTSALREQYF
cdr3_nt: TGTGCCAGCAGTTTGGGGACTAGCGCTCTGAGGGAGCAGTACTTC

clone_size: -
d_call: -
j_call: TRBJ2-4
v_call: TRBV7-2
cdr3_aa: CASSLTGKDIQYF
cdr3_nt: TGTGCCAGCAGCTTAACAGGGAAGGACATTCAGTACTTC

clone_size: few
d_call: -
j_call: TRBJ1-2
v_call: TRBV18
cdr3_aa: CASSPPVAGAGGYTF
cdr3_nt: TGTGCCAGCTCACCACCGGTGGCAGGGGCTGGCGGCTACACCTTC

clone_size: -
d_call: TRBD1
j_call: TRBJ1-3
v_call: TRBV19
cdr3_aa: CASSTIDRVGNTIYF
cdr3_nt: TGTGCCAGTAGTACCATCGACAGGGTTGGAAACACCATATATTTT

clone_size: -
d_call: -
j_call: TRBJ1-4
v_call: TRBV3-1/TRBV3-2
cdr3_aa: CASSHRKGNEKLFF
cdr3_nt: TGTGCCAGCAGCCACAGGAAAGGAAATGAAAAACTGTTTTTT

clone_size: -
d_call: TRBD1
j_call: TRBJ1-2
v_call: TRBV19
cdr3_aa: CASNDPGQIYGYTF
cdr3_nt: TGTGCCAGTAACGATCCGGGACAGATCTATGGCTACACCTTC

clone_size: -
d_call: TRBD1
j_call: TRBJ2-2
v_call: TRBV7-9
cdr3_aa: CASSLRDRDKTGELFF
cdr3_nt: TGTGCCAGCAGCTTGCGTGACAGGGACAAGACCGGGGAGCTGTTTTTT

clone_size: -
d_call: -
j_call: TRBJ1-2
v_call: TRBV25-1
cdr3_aa: CASSEYGREGYGYTF
cdr3_nt: TGTGCCAGCAGTGAATATGGGCGAGAAGGCTATGGCTACACCTTC

clone_size: once
d_call: TRBD1
j_call: TRBJ2-1
v_call: TRBV11-2
cdr3_aa: CASSSLGTGLNEQFF
cdr3_nt: TGTGCCAGCAGCTCGCTCGGGACAGGGCTGAATGAGCAGTTCTTC

clone_size: -
d_call: TRBD1
j_call: TRBJ2-5
v_call: TRBV5-8
cdr3_aa: CASSLGRGLQETQYF
cdr3_nt: TGTGCCAGCAGCTTGGGCAGGGGGCTCCAAGAGACCCAGTACTTC

clone_size: -
d_call: TRBD1
j_call: TRBJ2-1
v_call: TRBV11-3
cdr3_aa: CASSLVSGTGQNEQFF
cdr3_nt: TGTGCCAGCAGCTTAGTTTCAGGGACAGGGCAGAATGAGCAGTTCTTC

clone_size: -
d_call: -
j_call: TRBJ2-5
v_call: TRBV20-1
cdr3_aa: CSASGGRETQYF
cdr3_nt: TGCAGTGCTAGTGGGGGGCGGGAGACCCAGTACTTC

clone_size: -
d_call: TRBD2
j_call: TRBJ2-5
v_call: TRBV5-1
cdr3_aa: CASSRGPGGETQYF
cdr3_nt: TGCGCCAGCAGCCGGGGACCCGGGGGGGAGACCCAGTACTTC

clone_size: -
d_call: -
j_call: TRBJ2-1
v_call: TRBV4-3
cdr3_aa: CASSQDYGDEQFF
cdr3_nt: TGCGCCAGCAGCCAAGATTACGGAGATGAGCAGTTCTTC

clone_size: -
d_call: TRBD2
j_call: TRBJ2-1
v_call: TRBV6-5
cdr3_aa: CASRLAGGSYNEQFF
cdr3_nt: TGTGCCAGCAGGTTAGCGGGAGGGTCCTACAATGAGCAGTTCTTC

clone_size: few
d_call: -
j_call: TRBJ1-5
v_call: TRBV2
cdr3_aa: CASGAQPRPQHF
cdr3_nt: TGTGCCAGCGGGGCCCAGCCCAGGCCCCAGCATTTT

clone_size: -
d_call: TRBD1
j_call: TRBJ2-4
v_call: TRBV9
cdr3_aa: CASSVTSGTDKNIQYF
cdr3_nt: TGTGCCAGCAGCGTTACCTCCGGGACAGACAAAAACATTCAGTACTTC

clone_size: -
d_call: -
j_call: TRBJ2-4
v_call: TRBV10-3
cdr3_aa: CAISEHREGKNIQYF
cdr3_nt: TGTGCCATCAGTGAGCACAGGGAGGGCAAAAACATTCAGTACTTC

clone_size: -
d_call: -
j_call: TRBJ1-3
v_call: TRBV7-4
cdr3_aa: CASSSKKSSGNTIYF
cdr3_nt: TGTGCCAGCAGTTCTAAAAAGAGCTCTGGAAACACCATATATTTT

clone_size: -
d_call: TRBD1
j_call: TRBJ1-4
v_call: TRBV5-1
cdr3_aa: CASSLGTGLGEKLFF
cdr3_nt: TGCGCCAGCAGCTTGGGGACAGGGTTAGGTGAAAAACTGTTTTTT

clone_size: -
d_call: -
j_call: TRBJ1-3
v_call: TRBV21-1
cdr3_aa: CASSKGRQSAGNTIYF
cdr3_nt: TGTGCCAGCAGCAAAGGAAGACAGTCAGCTGGAAACACCATATATTTT

clone_size: -
d_call: -
j_call: TRBJ2-2
v_call: TRBV2
cdr3_aa: CASSEAIDRTGELFF
cdr3_nt: TGTGCCAGCAGTGAAGCTATAGACAGGACCGGGGAGCTGTTTTTT

clone_size: -
d_call: -
j_call: TRBJ1-1
v_call: TRBV10-3
cdr3_aa: CAISEQGMNTEAFF
cdr3_nt: TGTGCCATCAGTGAGCAGGGCATGAACACTGAAGCTTTCTTT

clone_size: few
d_call: TRBD1
j_call: TRBJ2-5
v_call: TRBV7-6
cdr3_aa: CASSLHGTAEETQYF
cdr3_nt: TGTGCCAGCAGCTTACACGGGACAGCTGAAGAGACCCAGTACTTC

clone_size: -
d_call: -
j_call: TRBJ2-7
v_call: TRBV5-4
cdr3_aa: CASSLSQTKLSSSGRQYF
cdr3_nt: TGTGCCAGCAGCTTATCACAGACGAAACTCTCTAGCTCGGGAAGGCAGTACTTC

clone_size: -
d_call: TRBD1
j_call: TRBJ1-5
v_call: TRBV4-1
cdr3_aa: CASSQDRTGTGNQPQHF
cdr3_nt: TGCGCCAGCAGCCAAGATAGAACCGGGACAGGCAATCAGCCCCAGCATTTT

clone_size: -
d_call: TRBD1
j_call: TRBJ2-1
v_call: TRBV7-7
cdr3_aa: CASSPGTGLNEQFF
cdr3_nt: TGTGCTAGCAGCCCAGGGACAGGACTTAATGAGCAGTTCTTC

clone_size: few
d_call: TRBD1
j_call: TRBJ1-1
v_call: TRBV29-1
cdr3_aa: CSVETGVDTEAFF
cdr3_nt: TGCAGCGTTGAGACAGGGGTAGACACTGAAGCTTTCTTT

clone_size: once
d_call: -
j_call: TRBJ1-3
v_call: TRBV7-8
cdr3_aa: CASTTQVGNTIYF
cdr3_nt: TGTGCCAGCACCACCCAGGTTGGAAACACCATATATTTT

clone_size: -
d_call: TRBD1
j_call: TRBJ2-2
v_call: TRBV7-8
cdr3_aa: CASSLMDRGLGELFF
cdr3_nt: TGTGCCAGCAGCCTCATGGACAGGGGGCTAGGGGAGCTGTTTTTT

clone_size: once
d_call: -
j_call: TRBJ2-5
v_call: TRBV5-5
cdr3_aa: CASSLGGRVGETQYF
cdr3_nt: TGTGCCAGCAGCTTAGGGGGACGGGTGGGAGAGACCCAGTACTTC

clone_size: -
d_call: TRBD2
j_call: TRBJ2-5
v_call: TRBV18
cdr3_aa: CASSPTGGIETQYF
cdr3_nt: TGTGCCAGCTCACCGACGGGGGGGATAGAGACCCAGTACTTC

clone_size: -
d_call: TRBD2
j_call: TRBJ2-5
v_call: TRBV4-1
cdr3_aa: CASSQVPAGDGQETQYF
cdr3_nt: TGCGCCAGCAGCCAAGTCCCAGCGGGAGACGGCCAAGAGACCCAGTACTTC

clone_size: -
d_call: TRBD1
j_call: TRBJ2-1
v_call: TRBV3-1/TRBV3-2
cdr3_aa: CASSQRQGVSYNEQFF
cdr3_nt: TGTGCCAGCAGCCAGCGACAGGGGGTCTCCTACAATGAGCAGTTCTTC

clone_size: -
d_call: -
j_call: TRBJ2-3
v_call: TRBV6-2/TRBV6-3
cdr3_aa: CASSYGEPTDTQYF
cdr3_nt: TGTGCCAGCAGTTACGGAGAGCCCACAGATACGCAGTATTTT

clone_size: few
d_call: -
j_call: TRBJ1-2
v_call: TRBV19
cdr3_aa: CASSFPGGKGYGYTF
cdr3_nt: TGTGCCAGTAGCTTCCCTGGGGGCAAGGGCTATGGCTACACCTTC

clone_size: -
d_call: -
j_call: TRBJ1-4
v_call: TRBV19
cdr3_aa: CASSTSGTPNEKLFF
cdr3_nt: TGTGCCAGTAGTACGTCGGGGACACCTAATGAAAAACTGTTTTTT

clone_size: -
d_call: -
j_call: TRBJ2-6
v_call: TRBV15
cdr3_aa: CATSTGSLSGANVLTF
cdr3_nt: TGTGCCACCAGCACGGGTAGTCTCTCTGGGGCCAACGTCCTGACTTTC

clone_size: -
d_call: -
j_call: TRBJ1-5
v_call: TRBV20-1
cdr3_aa: CSASDAGGQPQHF
cdr3_nt: TGCAGTGCTAGTGATGCGGGGGGGCAGCCCCAGCATTTT

clone_size: -
d_call: TRBD1
j_call: TRBJ2-1
v_call: TRBV2
cdr3_aa: CASSRGQGGHNEQFF
cdr3_nt: TGTGCCAGCAGCCGGGGACAGGGGGGCCACAATGAGCAGTTCTTC